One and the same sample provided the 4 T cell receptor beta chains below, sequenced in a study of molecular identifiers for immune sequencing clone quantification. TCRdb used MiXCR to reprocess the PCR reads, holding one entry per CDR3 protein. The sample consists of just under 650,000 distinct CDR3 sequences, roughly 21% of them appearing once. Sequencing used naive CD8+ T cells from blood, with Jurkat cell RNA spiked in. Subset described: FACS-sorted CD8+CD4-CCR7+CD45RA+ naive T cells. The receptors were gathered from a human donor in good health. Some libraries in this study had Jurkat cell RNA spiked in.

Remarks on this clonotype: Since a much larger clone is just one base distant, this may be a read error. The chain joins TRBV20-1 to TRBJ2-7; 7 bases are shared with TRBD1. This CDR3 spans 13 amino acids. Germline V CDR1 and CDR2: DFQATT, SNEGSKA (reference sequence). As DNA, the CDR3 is TGCAGTGCTAGTGACAGGGTCACCTACGGGCAGTACTTC. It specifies CSASDRVTYGQYF.

CDR3 loop: CASSQGGGRGNEQFF. CDR3 bases: TGTGCCAGCAGCCAAGGGGGCGGGAGGGGAAATGAGCAGTTCTTC. The J gene is TRBJ2-1, the V gene TRBV4-2, with 9 bases fitting TRBD2. The CDR3 extends over 15 amino acids. The germline gives CDR1 LGHNA, CDR2 YNFKEQ. With V trimmed by 1 base and J by 7 bases, 5 bases remained unmatched.

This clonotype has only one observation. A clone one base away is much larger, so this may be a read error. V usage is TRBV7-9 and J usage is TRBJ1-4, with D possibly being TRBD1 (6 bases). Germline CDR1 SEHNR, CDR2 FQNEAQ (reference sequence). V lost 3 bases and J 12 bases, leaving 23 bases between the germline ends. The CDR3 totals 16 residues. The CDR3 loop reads CASSFEKTGSSEELFF. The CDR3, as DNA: TGTGCCAGCAGCTTCGAGAAGACAGGTTCGTCGGAAGAACTGTTTTTT.

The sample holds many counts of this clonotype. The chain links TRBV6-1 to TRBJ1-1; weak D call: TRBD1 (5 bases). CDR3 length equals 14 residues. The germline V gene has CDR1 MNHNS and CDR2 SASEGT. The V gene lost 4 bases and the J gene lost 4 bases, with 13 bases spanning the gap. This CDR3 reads CASSGRDGITEAFF. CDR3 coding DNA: TGTGCCAGCAGTGGGCGGGACGGTATCACTGAAGCTTTCTTT.